Listed below are T cell receptor beta chains from one sample, sequenced in a study of blood T cell repertoires in COVID-19. Only in-frame clones appear in the TCRdb table, and some are missing; sequencing was by immunoSEQ multiplex PCR. This table has approximately 200,000 clones, about 84% appearing once. The sequencing sample was made of peripheral blood. These receptors were collected from a woman under 40 with acute or convalescent COVID-19. Both conserved end residues are trimmed from each CDR3.

V gene: TRBV28
J gene: TRBJ1-4
CDR3 protein: ASSPPGQGAPRRLATNEKLF

V gene: TRBV9
J gene: TRBJ2-4
CDR3 protein: ASGDGVAKNIQY

V gene: TRBV28
J gene: TRBJ1-2
CDR3 protein: ASSGDSYGYT

V gene: TRBV5-4
J gene: TRBJ2-3
CDR3 protein: ASLRQGAGDTQY

V gene: TRBV30
J gene: TRBJ2-5
CDR3 protein: AWSVSEETQY

V gene: TRBV5-6
J gene: TRBJ2-7
CDR3 protein: ASSLARASSYEQY

V gene: TRBV7-2
J gene: TRBJ1-2
CDR3 protein: ASSLVVGYGYT

V gene: TRBV19
J gene: TRBJ1-5
CDR3 protein: ASSPITGGGGSNQPQH

V gene: TRBV6-6
J gene: TRBJ1-1
CDR3 protein: ASSHLGGEAF

V gene: TRBV4-1
J gene: TRBJ2-7
CDR3 protein: ASSDRGYAYEQY

V gene: TRBV27
J gene: TRBJ2-1
CDR3 protein: ASSLSPGQGGYNEQF

V gene: TRBV19
J gene: TRBJ1-6
CDR3 protein: ASSIGQGGNSPLH

V gene: TRBV5-6
J gene: TRBJ2-5
CDR3 protein: ASTTWGLETQY

V gene: TRBV10-3
J gene: TRBJ1-2
CDR3 protein: AISEELPGQHNYGYT

V gene: TRBV5-8
J gene: TRBJ2-5
CDR3 protein: ASSLGSRGIEETQY

V gene: TRBV9
J gene: TRBJ2-7
CDR3 protein: ASSAGQGTSEQY

V gene: TRBV6-1
J gene: TRBJ1-5
CDR3 protein: ASNDRDNQPQH

V gene: TRBV10-1
J gene: TRBJ1-1
CDR3 protein: ASKTGSSTEAF

V gene: TRBV5-1
J gene: TRBJ1-4
CDR3 protein: ASSFRQGLQGEKLF

V gene: TRBV7-2
J gene: TRBJ2-7
CDR3 protein: ASSLSGSFSYEQY

V gene: TRBV7-2
J gene: TRBJ2-5
CDR3 protein: ASSLGTGAPQETQY

V gene: TRBV11-3
J gene: TRBJ2-5
CDR3 protein: ASSRGTSGQETQY

V gene: TRBV25-1
J gene: TRBJ1-2
CDR3 protein: ATRADFYGYT

V gene: TRBV19
J gene: TRBJ1-2
CDR3 protein: ASSIDRTDSYWPNYGYT

V gene: TRBV28
J gene: TRBJ2-7
CDR3 protein: AHSSTGGSREQY

V gene: TRBV27
J gene: TRBJ1-1
CDR3 protein: ATSWGGGSTEAF

V gene: TRBV13
J gene: TRBJ1-2
CDR3 protein: ASSRDPAGLNYGYT

V gene: TRBV7-2
J gene: TRBJ1-2
CDR3 protein: ASSLERTGGKNYGYT

V gene: TRBV27
J gene: TRBJ2-1
CDR3 protein: ASSLADSYNEQF

V gene: TRBV14
J gene: TRBJ2-4
CDR3 protein: ASSPGKNIQY

V gene: TRBV6-1
J gene: TRBJ2-5
CDR3 protein: ASSEGGGARTQY

V gene: TRBV11-2
J gene: TRBJ1-5
CDR3 protein: ASSLRQGRQPQH

V gene: TRBV2
J gene: TRBJ2-7
CDR3 protein: AIGTGGSLYEQY

V gene: TRBV5-1
J gene: TRBJ2-1
CDR3 protein: ASSAPFSGLNYNEQF

V gene: TRBV30
J gene: TRBJ1-6
CDR3 protein: AWRKWGLNSPLH

V gene: TRBV7-8
J gene: TRBJ2-7
CDR3 protein: ASSLEVPTGQGYYEQY

V gene: TRBV27
J gene: TRBJ1-1
CDR3 protein: ASSFGEKAF

V gene: TRBV6-5
J gene: TRBJ1-2
CDR3 protein: ASSYGQGGGYT

V gene: TRBV5-1
J gene: TRBJ2-1
CDR3 protein: ASSGTGFANEQF

V gene: TRBV4-3
J gene: TRBJ2-7
CDR3 protein: ASSRHSGSSYEQY